This is a list of T cell receptor beta chains from one sample in a study of T cell changes during pregnancy in multiple sclerosis. The repertoire was sequenced with immunoSEQ multiplex PCR; TCRdb's copy has only in-frame clones and lacks some. The sample holds 65,000 to 85,000 clones, approximately 95% seen once. Sequenced here: peripheral blood, sampled in the second trimester of pregnancy. Receptor source: a female donor in good health, enrolled as a control in a pregnancy study. Each CDR3 is given with its conserved first and last residue. The D gene is left open where the match is weak. Clone size is given for some rows only: seen once, a few or many times, or a class if the clone is expanded.

length: 13
D: -
J: TRBJ2-1
size: -
V: TRBV5-8
CDR3: CAVQGRGNDEQFF
DNA: TGTGCCGTCCAGGGGAGGGGGAACGATGAGCAGTTCTTC

length: 15
D: TRBD1
J: TRBJ2-7
size: once
V: TRBV29-1
CDR3: CSVEAWDRSSYEQYF
DNA: TGCAGCGTTGAAGCTTGGGACAGAAGCTCCTACGAGCAGTACTTC

length: 17
D: TRBD2
J: TRBJ2-3
size: -
V: TRBV9
CDR3: CASRSRAPGLAGDTQYF
DNA: TGTGCCAGCAGGTCACGGGCCCCGGGACTAGCGGGAGATACGCAGTATTTT

length: 14
D: TRBD2
J: TRBJ2-1
size: -
V: TRBV6-5
CDR3: CASSATIAGGEQFF
DNA: TGTGCCAGCAGCGCTACTATAGCGGGAGGTGAGCAGTTCTTC

length: 14
D: TRBD1
J: TRBJ2-7
size: -
V: TRBV14
CDR3: CASSQGAGGYEQYF
DNA: TGTGCCAGCAGCCAGGGGGCAGGGGGCTACGAGCAGTACTTC

length: 12
D: -
J: TRBJ2-1
size: -
V: TRBV7-7
CDR3: CASSPGGSEQFF
DNA: TGTGCTAGCAGCCCAGGAGGGAGTGAGCAGTTCTTC

length: 15
D: TRBD1
J: TRBJ2-5
size: -
V: TRBV11-2
CDR3: CASSSDRPRGETQYF
DNA: TGTGCCAGCAGCTCGGACAGGCCCCGAGGGGAGACCCAGTACTTC

length: 14
D: -
J: TRBJ1-4
size: -
V: TRBV6-5
CDR3: CASRSTMGAEKLFF
DNA: TGTGCCAGCAGGTCCACCATGGGCGCCGAAAAACTGTTTTTT

length: 16
D: -
J: TRBJ2-1
size: -
V: TRBV5-4
CDR3: CASSLGVVRSTNEQFF
DNA: TGTGCCAGCAGCTTAGGGGTGGTGCGGAGTACCAATGAGCAGTTCTTC

length: 15
D: TRBD1
J: TRBJ2-7
size: -
V: TRBV27
CDR3: CASSSDRALPYEQYF
DNA: TGTGCCAGCAGTTCGGACAGGGCACTTCCCTACGAGCAGTACTTC

length: 14
D: TRBD1
J: TRBJ2-7
size: -
V: TRBV7-7
CDR3: CASSDRDSIYEQYF
DNA: TGTGCCAGCAGCGACCGGGACAGCATCTACGAGCAGTACTTC

length: 13
D: -
J: TRBJ1-1
size: -
V: TRBV6-5
CDR3: CATRRGANTEAFF
DNA: TGTGCCACGCGCCGGGGGGCGAACACTGAAGCTTTCTTT

length: 15
D: -
J: TRBJ2-5
size: -
V: TRBV6-1
CDR3: CASSEEISRRETQYF
DNA: TGTGCCAGCAGTGAGGAAATCTCTAGGAGAGAGACCCAGTACTTC